A single sample is the source of the 17 T cell receptor beta chains below, sequenced in a study of tissue T cells after allogeneic stem cell transplantation. Clones were read by immunoSEQ multiplex PCR, and TCRdb kept only the in-frame ones, dropping some. The data contain some 19,000 clones, 69% of them singletons. Source material: blood. These receptors were collected from a female BALB/c mouse in good health. The strain's MHC haplotype is H2-d.

On this clone itself: Gene names are mouse gene names. CDR3 loop: CASGETGVSAETLYF. CDR3 bases read: TGTGCCAGCGGTGAGACTGGGGTTAGTGCAGAAACGCTGTAT. This chain joins TRBV13-2 and TRBJ2-3, with 8 bases lining up with TRBD2. The read gets to within 1 residue of the CDR3 end, and the germline J gene fills in the rest. The V and J ends lost 2 bases and 0 bases, in that order; junction bases with no gene match: 2. The V gene's germline CDR1 is NNHNN and CDR2 SYGAGS (reference sequence). The CDR3 runs to 15 residues.

For this clone: Gene labels here are mouse ones. Read sequence stops 1 residue before the CDR3 end, and the germline J gene provides the missing end. The V gene is TRBV13-2, the J gene TRBJ2-4; 12 bases fit TRBD1. The length of the CDR3 is 17 residues. Germline CDR1 NNHNN, CDR2 SYGAGS (reference sequence). Unmatched junction bases numbered 6, after V lost 3 bases and J lost 1 base. This CDR3 reads CASGVPGQGAGQNTLYF. CDR3 DNA (partial): TGTGCCAGCGGTGTTCCGGGACAGGGGGCAGGTCAAAACACCTTGTAC.

Of note for this clone: Mouse names are used for the genes. The CDR3 is cut off 1 residue early in the read; its end comes from the germline J gene. The rearrangement uses TRBV20 and TRBJ2-2, with D perhaps matching TRBD2 (6 bases). Germline V gives CDR1 GFQATS, CDR2 STVNSAI. V was trimmed by 0 bases and J by 0 bases, leaving 8 bases between them. This CDR3 has 15 amino acids. The CDR3 loop reads CGARDGTPNTGQLYF. The DNA read from the CDR3 is TGTGGTGCTAGGGATGGGACTCCAAACACCGGGCAGCTCTAC. Looking up the rest from reference TRBV20 and TRBJ2-2 gives the full variable domain: GALVYQYPRRTICKSGTSMRMECQAVGFQATSVAWYRQSPQKTFELIALSTVNSAIKYEQNFTQEKFPISHPNLSFSSMTVLNAYLEDRGLYLCGARDGTPNTGQLYFGEGSKLTVL.

As regards this clone: Germline and genes here are mouse. The CDR3 goes on 1 residue after the read ends, and that part is filled in from the germline J gene. This chain links TRBV19 with TRBJ1-6; D is uncertain. TRBJ1-6 is marked as an open reading frame, function uncertain. This CDR3 region has 14 residues. The germline V gene encodes CDR1 FNHDT and CDR2 SITEND (reference sequence). V was clipped by 5 bases and J by 4 bases, with 10 bases between them. Partial CDR3 DNA: TGTGCCAGCAGCACCGGGATATATAATTCGCCCCTCTAC. This encodes CASSTGIYNSPLY. The whole CDR3 reads CASSTGIYNSPLYF.

This clone has only one observation. Gene labels here are mouse ones. With the read ending 1 residue before the CDR3 end, the germline J gene is used to fill in that end. The chain recombines TRBV13-2 with TRBJ2-2, with 13 nucleotides matching TRBD2. Germline CDR1 and CDR2: NNHNN and SYGAGS (reference sequence). The junction had 4 bases not matched to a gene; V was cut back by 6 bases and J by 5 bases. The CDR3 is 15 amino acids. The CDR3 protein is CASVGTGGGTGQLYF. The part of the CDR3 DNA that was read is TGTGCCAGCGTCGGGACTGGGGGGGGAACCGGGCAGCTCTAC.

This clone came up a few times. The gene names here belong to mouse. With the read ending 1 residue before the CDR3 end, the germline J gene is used to fill in that end. V is TRBV13-3 and J is TRBJ2-7, with TRBD2 matching 9 bases. CDR1 NNHDY and CDR2 SYVADS come from the germline V gene. Trimming at V came to 1 base and at J to 0 bases, leaving 2 bases not matched to a gene. The CDR3 loop spans 15 amino acids. The CDR3 bases that were read are TGTGCCAGCAGTGATCTGGGGGGGTTCTCCTATGAACAGTAC. It yields the protein CASSDLGGFSYEQY. In full, the CDR3 is CASSDLGGFSYEQYF.

About this clone itself: Gene names follow the mouse nomenclature. The CDR3 end falls 1 residue outside the read, so it is completed with the germline J gene. The J gene is TRBJ2-4, the V gene TRBV31, with D possibly matching TRBD1 (6 bases). Trimming stripped 2 bases from V and 2 bases from J, with 8 bases between. This CDR3 spans 13 amino acids. Germline V CDR1 and CDR2: GKSSPN, SITVG. This CDR3 reads CAWSAGHQNTLYF. CDR3 DNA (partial): TGTGCCTGGAGTGCGGGACATCAAAACACCTTGTAC.

In the case of this clone: Each gene name is a mouse one. The read falls 1 residue short of the CDR3 end, and the missing part is taken from the germline J gene. The rearrangement joins TRBV5 to TRBJ2-7, with 10 bases fitting TRBD2. V was pared by 4 bases and J by 0 bases, with 6 bases of the junction left unmatched. The CDR3 loop spans 16 amino acids. Germline V CDR1 and CDR2: LGHNA, YNLKQL (reference sequence). This CDR3 reads CASSPHWGGSSYEQYF. Incomplete CDR3 DNA: TGTGCCAGCAGCCCCCACTGGGGGGGAAGCTCCTATGAACAGTAC.

Notes on this clone: The gene symbols are mouse symbols. The read ends 1 residue early relative to the CDR3; the germline J gene fills the gap. J is TRBJ2-5 and V is TRBV19, with D possibly being TRBD1 (5 bases). V was cut by 3 bases and J by 2 bases, with 10 bases left in between. This CDR3 is built from 14 residues. Germline CDR1 FNHDT, CDR2 SITEND (reference sequence). The CDR3 bases that were read are TGTGCCAGCAGTAAGGACAAGGGCCAAGACACCCAGTAC. Its protein is CASSKDKGQDTQY. The full CDR3 protein reads CASSKDKGQDTQYF.

Remarks on this clone: Each gene name is a mouse one. The sequence runs out 1 residue before the end of the CDR3; the remainder is reconstructed from the germline J gene. The V gene is TRBV13-1, the J gene TRBJ2-3; TRBD2 might be the D (6 bases). This CDR3 is 14 amino acids long. Germline CDR1 and CDR2: NSHNY and SYGAGN. V was shortened by 1 base and J by 3 bases, with 9 bases between the two germline ends. This chain's CDR3 is CASSDWGRAETLYF. The covered CDR3 bases are TGTGCCAGCAGTGATTGGGGGAGGGCAGAAACGCTGTAT.

With regard to this clone: Gene and germline names: mouse. The read halts 1 residue ahead of the CDR3 end, with the missing end drawn from the germline J gene. This chain joins TRBV19 and TRBJ2-5, with TRBD1 matching over 10 bases. CDR3 length: 14 residues. In germline, CDR1 is FNHDT, CDR2 SITEND (reference sequence). V trimming: 2 bases; J trimming: 5 bases; junction bases outside the gene matches: 2. CDR3 in amino acids: CASSIRTGGDTQYF. CDR3 bases read: TGTGCCAGCAGTATCAGGACAGGGGGAGACACCCAGTAC.

About this clone itself: Gene labels here are mouse ones. Read coverage stops 1 residue before the CDR3 terminus; the germline J gene supplies the remainder. The chain employs TRBV13-2 and TRBJ2-3; D might be TRBD2 (7 bases). CDR1 NNHNN and CDR2 SYGAGS come from the germline V gene (reference sequence). The V gene lost 0 bases and the J gene lost 2 bases, with 13 bases spanning the gap. CDR3 length: 16 residues. CDR3 sequence: CASGDVGGRVAETLYF. CDR3 bases read: TGTGCCAGCGGTGATGTCGGGGGGCGCGTTGCAGAAACGCTGTAT.

For this clone: Mouse names are used for the genes. The read ends 1 residue before the CDR3 terminus; that terminus is restored from the germline J gene. The chain combines TRBV13-1 with TRBJ1-3; TRBD1 aligns across 8 bases. CDR1 and CDR2 from the germline V gene are NSHNY and SYGAGN. V dropped 5 bases and J dropped 4; count of bases not matched to a gene: 2. The CDR3 is 13 amino acids. The CDR3 protein is CASRDRAGNTLYF. The CDR3 DNA, read in part, is TGTGCCAGCAGGGACAGGGCAGGAAATACGCTCTAT.

On this clone: Here the gene names and germline are mouse. The CDR3 end falls 1 residue outside the read, so it is completed with the germline J gene. V usage is TRBV31 and J usage is TRBJ2-5, with 13 bases identical to TRBD2. Germline CDR1 reads GKSSPN; CDR2 reads SITVG. The CDR3 runs 15 residues. V was clipped by 3 bases and J by 2 bases; unmatched bases: 2. The CDR3 here is CAWRDWGGAQDTQYF. CDR3 DNA (partial): TGTGCCTGGAGGGACTGGGGGGGCGCCCAAGACACCCAGTAC.

With respect to this clone: Germline and genes here are mouse. The CDR3 goes on 1 residue after the read ends, and that part is filled in from the germline J gene. The V gene is TRBV2, the J gene TRBJ1-3; possible D gene TRBD1, 5 bases. Looked up from germline, CDR1 is LGHNA and CDR2 is YSYQKL. V was trimmed by 1 base and J by 1 base, leaving 8 bases between them. The CDR3 contains 15 residues. The CDR3 here is CASSQAGTSGNTLYF. The sequenced CDR3 bases are TGTGCCAGCAGCCAAGCCGGGACCTCTGGAAATACGCTCTAT.

As concerns this clone: One end of the junction fails to match germline, which may point to a read error. Genes here carry mouse names. The observed sequence ends 1 residue before the CDR3 terminus, with the missing tail filled in from the germline J gene. This CDR3 is also generated by other DNA sequences in the sample. This chain uses TRBV20 with TRBJ2-2, with 10 bases matching TRBD1. This CDR3 comprises 13 residues. Germline V lookup: CDR1 GFQATS, CDR2 STVNSAI. CDR3 bases read: TGCGGTGCTAGGACAGGGGGCACCGGGCAGCTCTAC. This codes for CGARTGGTGQLY. The CDR3, in full, reads CGARTGGTGQLYF.

In the case of this clone: The genes and germline here are from mouse. The CDR3 end lies 1 residue beyond the end of the read and is filled in from the germline J gene. V usage is TRBV13-3 and J usage is TRBJ2-3; D unresolved. This CDR3 spans 13 amino acids. Germline CDR1 reads NNHDY; CDR2 reads SYVADS. Trimming left V 2 bases short and J 0 bases short, with 4 bases between. CDR3 DNA (partial): TGTGCCAGCAGTGACCGTAGTGCAGAAACGCTGTAT. It encodes CASSDRSAETLY. From start to end, the CDR3 is CASSDRSAETLYF.